A selection of T cell receptor beta chains follows, all from one sample in a study of immune cell composition in non-small cell lung cancer. Clones were read by immunoSEQ multiplex PCR, and TCRdb kept only the in-frame ones, dropping some. The sample yields approximately 4,400 clones, less than 80% seen once. Sequenced: lung tumor tissue. The receptors stem from a human donor with non-small cell lung cancer. CDR3s leave out the opening cysteine and the closing phenylalanine or tryptophan. Each record gives: CDR3 protein, clone size, V gene, D gene, J gene. The D gene is left open where the match is weak. Where a row states a size, it is once, few, many or the class of an expanded clone; other rows omit it.

cdr3_aa: ASSQDRVMAGGPNEQF
clone_size: -
v_call: TRBV4-3
d_call: TRBD2
j_call: TRBJ2-1

cdr3_aa: ATWAGRDVPRTDTQY
clone_size: -
v_call: TRBV10-3
d_call: -
j_call: TRBJ2-3

cdr3_aa: ASSSPRNTGELF
clone_size: few
v_call: TRBV18
d_call: -
j_call: TRBJ2-2

cdr3_aa: ASSSQTSSGELF
clone_size: few
v_call: TRBV4-3
d_call: -
j_call: TRBJ2-2

cdr3_aa: ASSLDQGATGELF
clone_size: -
v_call: TRBV5-1
d_call: TRBD1
j_call: TRBJ2-2

cdr3_aa: ASSPRGNTEAF
clone_size: -
v_call: TRBV18
d_call: -
j_call: TRBJ1-1

cdr3_aa: ASSVGGTGKETQY
clone_size: -
v_call: TRBV9
d_call: TRBD1
j_call: TRBJ2-5

cdr3_aa: ASKASGYNEQF
clone_size: -
v_call: TRBV5-1
d_call: TRBD2
j_call: TRBJ2-1

cdr3_aa: ASSYGLAGGPPYNEQF
clone_size: -
v_call: TRBV9
d_call: TRBD2
j_call: TRBJ2-1

cdr3_aa: ASRAGGANTEAF
clone_size: few
v_call: TRBV6-5
d_call: TRBD1
j_call: TRBJ1-1

cdr3_aa: ASSYSTGSQETQY
clone_size: -
v_call: TRBV6-6
d_call: TRBD1
j_call: TRBJ2-5

cdr3_aa: ASSRQELYQETQY
clone_size: -
v_call: TRBV2
d_call: -
j_call: TRBJ2-5

cdr3_aa: ASSIASVGPNTGELF
clone_size: few
v_call: TRBV19
d_call: -
j_call: TRBJ2-2

cdr3_aa: ASSPLTGAVEKLF
clone_size: few
v_call: TRBV6-6
d_call: TRBD1
j_call: TRBJ1-4

cdr3_aa: ASSSQLGGHNEQF
clone_size: few
v_call: TRBV7-9
d_call: -
j_call: TRBJ2-1

cdr3_aa: SVQTTGTGGGYT
clone_size: -
v_call: TRBV29-1
d_call: TRBD1
j_call: TRBJ1-2

cdr3_aa: ASSPTGGKYSTDTQY
clone_size: few
v_call: TRBV7-7
d_call: TRBD1
j_call: TRBJ2-3

cdr3_aa: SVEPTGFEAF
clone_size: few
v_call: TRBV29-1
d_call: -
j_call: TRBJ1-1

cdr3_aa: AWNPGEAGVSNQPQH
clone_size: -
v_call: TRBV30
d_call: -
j_call: TRBJ1-5

cdr3_aa: ASSLDGTGGTEAF
clone_size: -
v_call: TRBV11-2
d_call: TRBD1
j_call: TRBJ1-1

cdr3_aa: ASSLVGRGPDTQY
clone_size: -
v_call: TRBV5-1
d_call: -
j_call: TRBJ2-3

cdr3_aa: ASSARQGEGTEAF
clone_size: -
v_call: TRBV25-1
d_call: TRBD1
j_call: TRBJ1-1

cdr3_aa: ASSFGGVSYNEQF
clone_size: -
v_call: TRBV19
d_call: -
j_call: TRBJ2-1

cdr3_aa: SGGDWGGETQY
clone_size: -
v_call: TRBV29-1
d_call: -
j_call: TRBJ2-5

cdr3_aa: SVRHPGNTEAF
clone_size: -
v_call: TRBV29-1
d_call: -
j_call: TRBJ1-1

cdr3_aa: ASRSGGGLSYNEQF
clone_size: -
v_call: TRBV5-1
d_call: -
j_call: TRBJ2-1

cdr3_aa: ASSDVDRDTGELF
clone_size: -
v_call: TRBV25-1
d_call: TRBD1
j_call: TRBJ2-2

cdr3_aa: ASSGGTSGTPSTDTQY
clone_size: -
v_call: TRBV19
d_call: TRBD2
j_call: TRBJ2-3

cdr3_aa: ATSRGLAQETQY
clone_size: -
v_call: TRBV15
d_call: TRBD2
j_call: TRBJ2-5

cdr3_aa: ASTYSEAQPQH
clone_size: few
v_call: TRBV28
d_call: -
j_call: TRBJ1-5

cdr3_aa: ASSLTGEKAGELF
clone_size: once
v_call: TRBV18
d_call: TRBD1
j_call: TRBJ2-2

cdr3_aa: ASSLSGQGLAYEQY
clone_size: once
v_call: TRBV27
d_call: -
j_call: TRBJ2-7

cdr3_aa: ASSPGQMNTEAF
clone_size: -
v_call: TRBV5-1
d_call: TRBD1
j_call: TRBJ1-1

cdr3_aa: ASSYRGGDTEAF
clone_size: -
v_call: TRBV6-6
d_call: -
j_call: TRBJ1-1

cdr3_aa: ASNTGQDREQY
clone_size: -
v_call: TRBV7-9
d_call: TRBD1
j_call: TRBJ2-7

cdr3_aa: ASSPPRAGTSYEQY
clone_size: once
v_call: TRBV28
d_call: -
j_call: TRBJ2-7

cdr3_aa: ASSKLFPPTGGYGYT
clone_size: -
v_call: TRBV21-1
d_call: -
j_call: TRBJ1-2

cdr3_aa: ASSLAGLAGHTTDTQY
clone_size: -
v_call: TRBV5-1
d_call: TRBD2
j_call: TRBJ2-3

cdr3_aa: ASSLAGGNTGELF
clone_size: -
v_call: TRBV5-4
d_call: -
j_call: TRBJ2-2

cdr3_aa: ASSLEGTGSHQPQH
clone_size: -
v_call: TRBV7-3
d_call: -
j_call: TRBJ1-5

cdr3_aa: ATLREEPAKNIQY
clone_size: -
v_call: TRBV28
d_call: TRBD2
j_call: TRBJ2-4

cdr3_aa: ASSPTSGRAQETQY
clone_size: -
v_call: TRBV7-9
d_call: TRBD2
j_call: TRBJ2-5